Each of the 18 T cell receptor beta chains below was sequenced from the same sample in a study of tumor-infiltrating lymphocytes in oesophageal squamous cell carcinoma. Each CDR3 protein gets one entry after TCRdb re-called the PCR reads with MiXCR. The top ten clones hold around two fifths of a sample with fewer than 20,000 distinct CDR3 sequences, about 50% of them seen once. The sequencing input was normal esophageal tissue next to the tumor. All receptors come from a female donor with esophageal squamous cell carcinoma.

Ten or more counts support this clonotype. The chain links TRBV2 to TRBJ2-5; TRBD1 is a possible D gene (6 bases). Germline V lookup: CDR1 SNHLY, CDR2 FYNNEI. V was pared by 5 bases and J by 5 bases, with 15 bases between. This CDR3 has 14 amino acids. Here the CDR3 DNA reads TGTGCCAGCAGTACACAGACAGGCCCCGAGACCCAGTACTTC. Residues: CASSTQTGPETQYF.

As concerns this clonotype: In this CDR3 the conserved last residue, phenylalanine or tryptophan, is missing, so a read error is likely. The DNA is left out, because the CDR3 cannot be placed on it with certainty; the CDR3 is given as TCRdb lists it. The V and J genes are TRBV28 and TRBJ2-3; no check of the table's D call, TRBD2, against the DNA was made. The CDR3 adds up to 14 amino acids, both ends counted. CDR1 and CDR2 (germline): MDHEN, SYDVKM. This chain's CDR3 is CASSLTNRGYTFGS.

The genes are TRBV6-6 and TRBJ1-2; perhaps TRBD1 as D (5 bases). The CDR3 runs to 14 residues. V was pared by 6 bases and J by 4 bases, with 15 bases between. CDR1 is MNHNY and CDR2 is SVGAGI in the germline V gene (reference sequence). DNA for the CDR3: TGTGCCAGCAGCCCCTACCAGGGAGGCTATGGCTACACCTTC. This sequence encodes CASSPYQGGYGYTF.

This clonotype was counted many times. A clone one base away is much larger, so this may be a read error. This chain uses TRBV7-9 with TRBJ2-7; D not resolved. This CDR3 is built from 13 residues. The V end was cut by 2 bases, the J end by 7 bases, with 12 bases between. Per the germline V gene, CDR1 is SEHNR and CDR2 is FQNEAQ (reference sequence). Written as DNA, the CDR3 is TGTGCCAGCAGCTTATCTTCGTTCAATGAGCAGTACTTC. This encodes CASSLSSFNEQYF.

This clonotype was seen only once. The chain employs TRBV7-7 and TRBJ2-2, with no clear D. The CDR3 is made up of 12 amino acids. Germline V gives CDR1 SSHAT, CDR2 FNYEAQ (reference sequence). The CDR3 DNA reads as TGTGCTACTCGTATGTACACCGGGGAGCTGTTTTTT. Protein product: CATRMYTGELFF.

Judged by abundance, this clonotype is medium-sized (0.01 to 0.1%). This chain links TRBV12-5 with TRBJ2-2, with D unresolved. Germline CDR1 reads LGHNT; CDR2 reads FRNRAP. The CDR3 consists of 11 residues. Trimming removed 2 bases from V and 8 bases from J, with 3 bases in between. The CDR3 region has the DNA TGTGCTAGTGGTTTGTCTGGGGAGCTGTTTTTT. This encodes CASGLSGELFF.

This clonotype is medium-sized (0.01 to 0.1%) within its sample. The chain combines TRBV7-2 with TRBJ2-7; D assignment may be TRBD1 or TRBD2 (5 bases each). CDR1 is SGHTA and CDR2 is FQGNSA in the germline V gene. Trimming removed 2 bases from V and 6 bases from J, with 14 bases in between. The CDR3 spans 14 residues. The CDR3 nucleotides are TGTGCCAGCAGCTTACCGGGACGCAGGGCCGAGCAGTACTTC. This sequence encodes CASSLPGRRAEQYF.

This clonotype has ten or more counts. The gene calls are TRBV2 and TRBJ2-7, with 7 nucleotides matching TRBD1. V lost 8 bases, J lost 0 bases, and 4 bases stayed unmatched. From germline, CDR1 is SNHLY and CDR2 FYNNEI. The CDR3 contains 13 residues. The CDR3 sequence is CASEDRSSYEQYF. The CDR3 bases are TGTGCCAGCGAGGACAGGTCCTCCTACGAGCAGTACTTC. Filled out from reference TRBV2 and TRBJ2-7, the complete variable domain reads EPEVTQTPSHQVTQMGQEVILRCVPISNHLYFYWYRQILGQKVEFLVSFYNNEISEKSEIFDDQFSVERPDGSNFTLKIRSTKLEDSAMYFCASEDRSSYEQYFGPGTRLTVT.

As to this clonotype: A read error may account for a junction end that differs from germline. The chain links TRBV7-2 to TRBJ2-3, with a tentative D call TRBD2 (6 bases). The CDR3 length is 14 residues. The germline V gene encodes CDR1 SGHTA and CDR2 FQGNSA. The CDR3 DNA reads TGTGCCAGCAACCGCGGGGCTAGCACAGATACGCAGTTTTTT. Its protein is CASNRGASTDTQFF.

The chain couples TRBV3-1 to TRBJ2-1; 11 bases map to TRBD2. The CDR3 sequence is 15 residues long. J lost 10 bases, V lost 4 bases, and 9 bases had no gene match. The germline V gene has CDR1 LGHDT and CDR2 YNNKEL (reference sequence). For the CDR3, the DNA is TGTGCCAGCAGCCCGTATAGCGGGAGGGCCGGGGAGCAGTTCTTC. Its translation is CASSPYSGRAGEQFF.

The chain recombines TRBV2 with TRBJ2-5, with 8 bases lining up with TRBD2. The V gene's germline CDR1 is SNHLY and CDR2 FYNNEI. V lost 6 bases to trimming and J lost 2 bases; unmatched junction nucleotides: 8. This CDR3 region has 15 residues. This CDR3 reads CASSQLAAGQETQYF. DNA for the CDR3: TGTGCCAGCAGCCAACTAGCGGCAGGACAAGAGACCCAGTACTTC. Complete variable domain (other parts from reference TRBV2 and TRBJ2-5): EPEVTQTPSHQVTQMGQEVILRCVPISNHLYFYWYRQILGQKVEFLVSFYNNEISEKSEIFDDQFSVERPDGSNFTLKIRSTKLEDSAMYFCASSQLAAGQETQYFGPGTRLLVL.

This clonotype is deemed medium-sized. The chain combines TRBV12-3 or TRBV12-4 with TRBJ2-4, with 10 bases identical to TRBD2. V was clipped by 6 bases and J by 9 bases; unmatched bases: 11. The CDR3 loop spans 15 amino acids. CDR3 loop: CASSPSGGATGIQYF. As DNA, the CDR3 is TGTGCCAGCAGCCCCAGCGGGGGGGCGACCGGCATTCAGTACTTC.

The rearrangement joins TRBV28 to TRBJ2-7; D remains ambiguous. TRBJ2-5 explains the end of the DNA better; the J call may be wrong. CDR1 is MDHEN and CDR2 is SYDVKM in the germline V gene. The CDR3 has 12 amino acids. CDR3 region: CASIGYRETQYF. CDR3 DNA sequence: TGTGCCAGCATAGGTTATCGGGAGACCCAGTACTTC.

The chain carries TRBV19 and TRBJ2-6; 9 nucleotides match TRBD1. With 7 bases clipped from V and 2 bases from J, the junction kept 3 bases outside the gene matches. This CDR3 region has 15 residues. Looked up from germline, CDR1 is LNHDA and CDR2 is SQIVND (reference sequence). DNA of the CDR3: TGTGCCAGTACAAGACAGGGGGCTGGGGCCAACGTCCTGACTTTC. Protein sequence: CASTRQGAGANVLTF. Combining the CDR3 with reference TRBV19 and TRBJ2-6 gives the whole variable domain DGGITQSPKYLFRKEGQNVTLSCEQNLNHDAMYWYRQDPGQGLRLIYYSQIVNDFQKGDIAEGYSVSREKKESFPLTVTSAQKNPTAFYLCASTRQGAGANVLTFGAGSRLTVL.

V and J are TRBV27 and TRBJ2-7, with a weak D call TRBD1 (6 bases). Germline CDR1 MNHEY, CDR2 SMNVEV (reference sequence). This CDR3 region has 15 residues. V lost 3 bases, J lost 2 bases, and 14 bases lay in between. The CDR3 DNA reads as TGTGCCAGCAGTTTGGGGGCGCAGGGCCCCTACGAGCAGTACTTC. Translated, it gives CASSLGAQGPYEQYF.

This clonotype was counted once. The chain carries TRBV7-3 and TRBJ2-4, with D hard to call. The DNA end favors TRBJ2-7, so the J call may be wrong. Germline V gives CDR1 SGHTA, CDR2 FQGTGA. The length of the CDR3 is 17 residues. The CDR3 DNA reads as TGTGCCAGCACCTCAGAAGGACCGCCTCCTCACCGCTACGAGCAGTACTTC. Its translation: CASTSEGPPPHRYEQYF.

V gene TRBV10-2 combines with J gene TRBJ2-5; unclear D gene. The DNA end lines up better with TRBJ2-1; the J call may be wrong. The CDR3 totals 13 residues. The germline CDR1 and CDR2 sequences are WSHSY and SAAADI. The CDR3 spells CASSEPDYNEQFF. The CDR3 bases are TGCGCCAGCAGTGAACCGGATTACAATGAGCAGTTCTTC.

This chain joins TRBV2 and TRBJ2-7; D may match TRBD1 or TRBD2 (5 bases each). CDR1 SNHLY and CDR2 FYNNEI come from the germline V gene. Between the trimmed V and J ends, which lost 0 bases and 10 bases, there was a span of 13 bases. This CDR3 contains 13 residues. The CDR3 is CASSEANRGPQYF. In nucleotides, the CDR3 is TGTGCCAGCAGTGAAGCGAACCGGGGCCCCCAGTACTTC.